This record concerns one T cell receptor (beta chain) sequence. It has no known antigen specificity. No much larger clonotype is one base removed from it; base qualities were not supplied. In the same sample, other DNA sequences code for this CDR3. Samples from volunteer blood donors who had recovered from COVID-19 were contributed by a second Seattle source. Whole blood was collected in K2EDTA tubes by collaborating institutions according to the institutions' own protocols. For TCRbeta analysis, collaborators shipped samples in one of three forms: frozen whole blood, isolated PBMCs, or DNA extracted from either of those sample types. This specimen belongs to a study of blood T cell repertoires in COVID-19 (dated by TCRdb to between 2020 and 2021). Regarding the complete study: Samples from collaborators originated in the United States, Italy and Spain and spanned both the acute and convalescent phases of COVID-19. Where available, HLA class I and class II types were obtained from metadata supplied by the sample provider rather than from assay-based typing. The dataset comprised deeply sampled blood TCRbeta repertoires from subjects exposed to, actively infected with, or recovered from COVID-19. The material from the prospective study consisted of cDNA or gDNA derived from T cells, B-cell-depleted T cells, or PBMCs. A freely available public database, intended as a resource for researchers studying the immune response to SARS-CoV-2, is where the repertoires were released. Sample metadata almost always included a de-identified subject ID, COVID-19 status, age in years and sex. The samples were drawn from two sources: the first 160 participants of the ongoing ImmuneRACE study, and 1,000 to 1,500 subjects contributed by 6 global collaborators. The study at large found these results: How much clinical and demographic metadata was included differed by source and by participant, and the metadata was provided uncurated.

TCRbeta CDR3 regions were amplified from genomic DNA by means of the immunoSEQ Assay, a bias-controlled multiplex PCR. The authors' pipeline ran thus. Within the assay, amplification of reference gene primers was used to estimate how many nucleated cells each sample contained. Sequence reads were collapsed and filtered to measure the absolute abundance of every unique TCRbeta CDR3 rearrangement. For each sample, productive Simpson clonality was calculated as the square root of Simpson's diversity index over productive rearrangements. What TCRdb holds here is the immuneACCESS table cut down to in-frame rearrangements. Part of the clones is not present; checked against another copy, under half of the missing clones reflect an unresolved V gene, and the others are unexplained. D and trimming were read from the DNA, whereas the V and J calls and clone size are those reported in that table. The sample table lists 240,000 or so clones, 88% of them with a count of one. The leading ten clones occupy 0.99% of the sample.

The germline V gene yields SGDLS for CDR1 and YYNGEE for CDR2. Reading from cysteine to phenylalanine, the CDR3 counts 15 amino acids. The entry retains the CDR3 DNA only, 45 bases that are in frame from base 1. The germline V end is reduced by 4 bases and the J end by 7 bases; junction bases left unmatched: 3. The receptor was derived from a woman aged 40-49 years who had recovered from COVID-19. This chain is built from TRBV9 and TRBJ2-1, with 15 central nucleotides matching TRBD2. Source material: peripheral blood. The CDR3: CASSPGTSGGNEQFF. The DNA sequence is as follows: TGTGCCAGCAGCCCCGGGACTAGCGGGGGGAATGAGCAGTTCTTC. The reference TRBV9 and TRBJ2-1 proteins fill in what lies around the CDR3, so the full variable domain reads DSGVTQTPKHLITATGQRVTLRCSPRSGDLSVYWYQQSLDQGLQFLIQYYNGEERAKGNILERFSAQQFPDLHSELNLSSLELGDSALYFCASSPGTSGGNEQFFGPGTRLTVL.